The present TCR beta chain was sequenced within a study of human T cells and chemical hapten exposure. V lost 1 base to trimming and J lost 7 bases, with 5 bases between them. This CDR3 comprises 12 residues. Germline CDR1 reads SGHTA; CDR2 reads FQGNSA. This clonotype appeared many times. TCRdb called the RACE reads again in MiXCR, with one record for every CDR3 protein. The table includes more than 300,000 distinct CDR3 sequences, around 5.5% detected once. Time point indicated: pre-sensitization, week 0. Specified treatment: therapeutic diphenylcyclopropenone sensitization with weekly scalp DPC. Blood sampling preceded each patch test application. Donors were 18 to 70-year-old alopecia patients suitable for DPC.

The origin of this receptor is a woman between 18 and 30 years old with alopecia areata. Some clones in this sample may be carry-over from other donors' samples. The material sequenced was whole blood, taken in connection with sensitization to the hapten diphenylcyclopropenone (DPC). The chain uses TRBV7-2 and TRBJ2-1; no clear D. CDR3 protein: CASSLVSNEQFF. The CDR3, as DNA: TGTGCCAGCAGCTTAGTCTCGAATGAGCAGTTCTTC.